These T cell receptor beta chains were read from a single sample in a study of T cell repertoires in cytomegalovirus infection. MiXCR was run by TCRdb on the reads, yielding one entry per CDR3 protein. The sample includes 250,000 to 300,000 distinct CDR3 sequences, approximately 15% of them seen just once. The sequencing sample was made of PBMCs. The receptor source for this set is a human donor in good health (CMV status not recorded). Some clones in this sample may be carry-over from other donors' samples. The CDR3 runs from the conserved cysteine through the conserved F or W. Fields, in order: J gene, D gene, V gene, clone size, CDR3 DNA, CDR3 protein. The D gene is left open where the match is weak. For some rows the clone size is stated as once, few or many, or as a class when expanded; others skip it.

j_call: TRBJ2-5
d_call: NA
v_call: TRBV20-1
clone_size: NA
cdr3_nt: TGCAGTGCTAGCCGTGACACGGGATCAGAGACCCAGTACTTC
cdr3_aa: CSASRDTGSETQYF

j_call: TRBJ2-1
d_call: TRBD2
v_call: TRBV20-1
clone_size: NA
cdr3_nt: TGCAGTGCTTCCCGGACTAGCGGAGCCTACAATGAGCAGTTCTTC
cdr3_aa: CSASRTSGAYNEQFF

j_call: TRBJ2-2
d_call: NA
v_call: TRBV20-1
clone_size: NA
cdr3_nt: TGCAGTGCTAGAGGCCAGGGTTCGAACACCGGGGAGCTGTTTTTT
cdr3_aa: CSARGQGSNTGELFF

j_call: TRBJ2-6
d_call: NA
v_call: TRBV6-5
clone_size: few
cdr3_nt: TGTGCCAGCATGGAGGGTGGCTTTGGGGCCAACGTCCTGACTTTC
cdr3_aa: CASMEGGFGANVLTF

j_call: TRBJ2-6
d_call: TRBD1
v_call: TRBV5-4
clone_size: many
cdr3_nt: TGTGCCAGCAGCAAACCTGGACAGGAACTCTTTGGGGCCAACGTCCTGACTTTC
cdr3_aa: CASSKPGQELFGANVLTF

j_call: TRBJ2-7
d_call: TRBD1
v_call: TRBV6-8
clone_size: NA
cdr3_nt: TGTGCCAGCAGTTTAATGGGCTTAGGGGGCGAGTACGAGCAGTACTTC
cdr3_aa: CASSLMGLGGEYEQYF

j_call: TRBJ1-1
d_call: TRBD1
v_call: TRBV20-1
clone_size: NA
cdr3_nt: TGCAGTGCGGCCCAGGGGGCGAGAACTGAAGCTTTCTTT
cdr3_aa: CSAAQGARTEAFF

j_call: TRBJ2-1
d_call: TRBD1
v_call: TRBV19
clone_size: few
cdr3_nt: TGTGCCAGTAGTACCCGGACAGGGATGGGTGAGCAGTTCTTC
cdr3_aa: CASSTRTGMGEQFF

j_call: TRBJ2-5
d_call: NA
v_call: TRBV20-1
clone_size: NA
cdr3_nt: TGCAGTGCTAGGGGGCCCACGGAGACCCAGTACTTC
cdr3_aa: CSARGPTETQYF

j_call: TRBJ1-1
d_call: NA
v_call: TRBV4-2
clone_size: NA
cdr3_nt: TGTGCCAGCAGCCAAGATGGTTGGAACACTGAAGCTTTCTTT
cdr3_aa: CASSQDGWNTEAFF

j_call: TRBJ1-1
d_call: NA
v_call: TRBV28
clone_size: many
cdr3_nt: TGTGCCAGCAGTTTGAACCCTTCTGAAGCTTTCTTT
cdr3_aa: CASSLNPSEAFF

j_call: TRBJ2-2
d_call: NA
v_call: TRBV6-6
clone_size: NA
cdr3_nt: TGTGCCAGCAGTTACCCCGACAGGAGAAACCCCACCGGGGAGCTGTTTTTT
cdr3_aa: CASSYPDRRNPTGELFF

j_call: TRBJ2-7
d_call: TRBD1
v_call: TRBV29-1
clone_size: NA
cdr3_nt: TGCAGCGCGCTCCCCGGGACAGGGGGGACCGAGCAGTACTTC
cdr3_aa: CSALPGTGGTEQYF

j_call: TRBJ2-6
d_call: NA
v_call: TRBV9
clone_size: NA
cdr3_nt: TGTGCCAGCAGCGTAGAGGGTCGGGGGGCCAACGTCCTGACTTTC
cdr3_aa: CASSVEGRGANVLTF

j_call: TRBJ1-1
d_call: NA
v_call: TRBV29-1
clone_size: NA
cdr3_nt: TGCAGCGTTGTCCAGGGAGGAAGGGCTGAAGCTTTCTTT
cdr3_aa: CSVVQGGRAEAFF

j_call: TRBJ2-4
d_call: NA
v_call: TRBV3-1
clone_size: NA
cdr3_nt: TGTGCCAGCAGCCCGGGCCCGCCGAACATTCAGTACTTC
cdr3_aa: CASSPGPPNIQYF

j_call: TRBJ2-7
d_call: TRBD2
v_call: TRBV7-9
clone_size: many
cdr3_nt: TGTGCCAGCAGCTCTAGCGGATCCTACGAGCAGTACTTC
cdr3_aa: CASSSSGSYEQYF

j_call: TRBJ2-1
d_call: NA
v_call: TRBV7-6
clone_size: NA
cdr3_nt: TGTGCCAGCAGCTCCCGGACTGGTTTCTACAATGAGCAGTTCTTC
cdr3_aa: CASSSRTGFYNEQFF

j_call: TRBJ2-7
d_call: NA
v_call: TRBV19
clone_size: NA
cdr3_nt: TGTGCCAGTAGTATAGAGCGGCCCGGTATGAACGAGCAGTACTTC
cdr3_aa: CASSIERPGMNEQYF

j_call: TRBJ2-4
d_call: TRBD1
v_call: TRBV7-2
clone_size: many
cdr3_nt: TGTGCCAGCAGCTTGGAACAGGGGTTAAACATTCAGTACTTC
cdr3_aa: CASSLEQGLNIQYF

j_call: TRBJ1-4
d_call: TRBD1
v_call: TRBV28
clone_size: many
cdr3_nt: TGTGCCAGCACGGACAGGGGGCTCGCAACTAATGAAAAACTGTTTTTT
cdr3_aa: CASTDRGLATNEKLFF

j_call: TRBJ1-1
d_call: NA
v_call: TRBV2
clone_size: few
cdr3_nt: TGTGCCAGCAGTCGGGACTATAACACTGAAGCTTTCTTT
cdr3_aa: CASSRDYNTEAFF

j_call: TRBJ2-2
d_call: NA
v_call: TRBV28
clone_size: few
cdr3_nt: TGTGCCAGCAGTTTATTGAAAGGGACCGGGGAGCTGTTTTTT
cdr3_aa: CASSLLKGTGELFF

j_call: TRBJ2-7
d_call: NA
v_call: TRBV15
clone_size: NA
cdr3_nt: TGTGCCACCAGCAGAGGTCCCGGGAACGAGCAGTACTTC
cdr3_aa: CATSRGPGNEQYF

j_call: TRBJ2-5
d_call: NA
v_call: TRBV23-1
clone_size: NA
cdr3_nt: TGCGCCAGCAGTCAATCGAATCCGACTTTGTCGTACCAAGAGACCCAGTACTTC
cdr3_aa: CASSQSNPTLSYQETQYF

j_call: TRBJ2-1
d_call: NA
v_call: TRBV7-2
clone_size: many
cdr3_nt: TGTGCCAGCAACCCGGGACACTACAATGAGCAGTTCTTC
cdr3_aa: CASNPGHYNEQFF

j_call: TRBJ2-3
d_call: NA
v_call: TRBV27
clone_size: many
cdr3_nt: TGTGCCAGCAGCTCCTCCGATCCCCTTAGCACAGATACGCAGTATTTT
cdr3_aa: CASSSSDPLSTDTQYF

j_call: TRBJ1-1
d_call: NA
v_call: TRBV4-1
clone_size: NA
cdr3_nt: TGCGCCAGCAGCCAAGGTGGCGGTTGGAACACTGAAGCTTTCTTT
cdr3_aa: CASSQGGGWNTEAFF

j_call: TRBJ2-1
d_call: NA
v_call: TRBV15
clone_size: few
cdr3_nt: TGTGCCACCAGCAGAGTTGGAGGGGCTAGCTACTACAATGAGCAGTTCTTC
cdr3_aa: CATSRVGGASYYNEQFF

j_call: TRBJ2-3
d_call: NA
v_call: TRBV7-9
clone_size: many
cdr3_nt: TGTGCCAGCAGCTTCGATCGGAGGGCAGATACGCAGTATTTT
cdr3_aa: CASSFDRRADTQYF

j_call: TRBJ2-1
d_call: TRBD1
v_call: TRBV7-8
clone_size: many
cdr3_nt: TGTGCCAGCAGCTCCAACAGGAACAGGGGAGCCTACAATGAGCAGTTCTTC
cdr3_aa: CASSSNRNRGAYNEQFF

j_call: TRBJ2-5
d_call: NA
v_call: TRBV29-1
clone_size: NA
cdr3_nt: TGCAGCGTTGGGGGCGTGGAGTCCCAGTACTTC
cdr3_aa: CSVGGVESQYF

j_call: TRBJ2-5
d_call: NA
v_call: TRBV7-9
clone_size: NA
cdr3_nt: TGTGCCAGCAGCTCCGGGGCCTACCAAGAGACCCAGTACTTC
cdr3_aa: CASSSGAYQETQYF

j_call: TRBJ1-1
d_call: NA
v_call: TRBV28
clone_size: NA
cdr3_nt: TGTGCCAGCAGTCTGTCGGGACGATTCGGAGCTTTCTTT
cdr3_aa: CASSLSGRFGAFF

j_call: TRBJ2-1
d_call: TRBD1
v_call: TRBV19
clone_size: NA
cdr3_nt: TGTGCCAGTAGTACCCAAGGACAGGGGGCCAGTGAGCAGTTCTTC
cdr3_aa: CASSTQGQGASEQFF

j_call: TRBJ2-1
d_call: NA
v_call: TRBV5-4
clone_size: many
cdr3_nt: TGTGCCAGCCCAGTACGCCGGGGATACAATGAGCAGTTCTTC
cdr3_aa: CASPVRRGYNEQFF

j_call: TRBJ1-1
d_call: NA
v_call: TRBV19
clone_size: many
cdr3_nt: TGTGCCAGTAGTATCAAGGGAGGCTCGTCCTTGAACACTGAAGCTTTCTTT
cdr3_aa: CASSIKGGSSLNTEAFF

j_call: TRBJ1-1
d_call: NA
v_call: TRBV4-1
clone_size: many
cdr3_nt: TGCGCCAGCAGCCCCGCAGGGACTTCGGGGCACACTGAAGCTTTCTTT
cdr3_aa: CASSPAGTSGHTEAFF

j_call: TRBJ2-2
d_call: NA
v_call: TRBV12-3/TRBV12-4
clone_size: many
cdr3_nt: TGTGCCAGCAGTTTATTGGGGGGGGCATCGACCGGGGAGCTGTTTTTT
cdr3_aa: CASSLLGGASTGELFF

j_call: TRBJ2-1
d_call: NA
v_call: TRBV11-3
clone_size: few
cdr3_nt: TGTGCCAGCGCGAGGGGCCGATCCAATGAGCAGTTCTTC
cdr3_aa: CASARGRSNEQFF

j_call: TRBJ1-4
d_call: TRBD1
v_call: TRBV6-5
clone_size: few
cdr3_nt: TGTGCCAGCAGTTATTCGACAGGGAGGGAACTGTTTTTT
cdr3_aa: CASSYSTGRELFF

j_call: TRBJ2-5
d_call: NA
v_call: TRBV7-2
clone_size: many
cdr3_nt: TGTGCCAGCAACCACGTTGGACAAGAGACCCAGTACTTC
cdr3_aa: CASNHVGQETQYF

j_call: TRBJ2-7
d_call: TRBD2
v_call: TRBV12-3/TRBV12-4
clone_size: NA
cdr3_nt: TGTGCCAGCAGTCCTAGGACTAGCGGAGTCCCTAAGGGCGAGCAGTACTTC
cdr3_aa: CASSPRTSGVPKGEQYF

j_call: TRBJ1-2
d_call: NA
v_call: TRBV7-2
clone_size: many
cdr3_nt: TGTGCCAGCAGCTTCGACCCCACCTATGGCTACACCTTC
cdr3_aa: CASSFDPTYGYTF

j_call: TRBJ2-5
d_call: NA
v_call: TRBV6-5
clone_size: NA
cdr3_nt: TGTGCCAGCAGTTACGTGGCGGGCCAAGAGACCCAGTACTTC
cdr3_aa: CASSYVAGQETQYF

j_call: TRBJ2-7
d_call: NA
v_call: TRBV7-2
clone_size: many
cdr3_nt: TGTGCCAGCAGAGCCCACGGGGGCAACTACGAGCAGTACTTC
cdr3_aa: CASRAHGGNYEQYF

j_call: TRBJ2-7
d_call: NA
v_call: TRBV5-1
clone_size: NA
cdr3_nt: TGCGCCAGCAGCTCCCTCCGGACAGCCAGCCTTATCGAGCAGTACTTC
cdr3_aa: CASSSLRTASLIEQYF

j_call: TRBJ1-1
d_call: NA
v_call: TRBV6-5
clone_size: NA
cdr3_nt: TGTGCCAGCAGCCCAGGTGAAGTCACTGAAGCTTTCTTT
cdr3_aa: CASSPGEVTEAFF

j_call: TRBJ2-7
d_call: NA
v_call: TRBV20-1
clone_size: many
cdr3_nt: TGCAGTGCTACCGACAGGTCCCGATCAACCTACGAGCAGTACTTC
cdr3_aa: CSATDRSRSTYEQYF

j_call: TRBJ2-1
d_call: NA
v_call: TRBV6-2/TRBV6-3
clone_size: few
cdr3_nt: TGTGCCAGCACCTTACGTAATGAGCAGTTCTTC
cdr3_aa: CASTLRNEQFF

j_call: TRBJ2-7
d_call: NA
v_call: TRBV19
clone_size: many
cdr3_nt: TGTGCCAGTAGTCTCGGGGGAGGAGGCTACTCCTACGAGCAGTACTTC
cdr3_aa: CASSLGGGGYSYEQYF

j_call: TRBJ1-5
d_call: NA
v_call: TRBV7-9
clone_size: many
cdr3_nt: TGTGCCAGCAGCTTAGGGTCCCTCCTAGGCAATCAGCCCCAGCATTTT
cdr3_aa: CASSLGSLLGNQPQHF

j_call: TRBJ1-3
d_call: NA
v_call: TRBV9
clone_size: NA
cdr3_nt: TGTGCCAGCAGCGTAGGGGACCCGGCGGGCGCTGGAAACACCATATATTTT
cdr3_aa: CASSVGDPAGAGNTIYF

j_call: TRBJ2-1
d_call: NA
v_call: TRBV7-2
clone_size: NA
cdr3_nt: TGTGCCAGCAGCTCTGCACCCCTCCACAATGAGCAGTTCTTC
cdr3_aa: CASSSAPLHNEQFF

j_call: TRBJ1-2
d_call: NA
v_call: TRBV4-1
clone_size: many
cdr3_nt: TGCGCCAGCAGCCAAGGGCAGGGTACTAACTATGGCTACACCTTC
cdr3_aa: CASSQGQGTNYGYTF

j_call: TRBJ2-4
d_call: NA
v_call: TRBV7-2
clone_size: many
cdr3_nt: TGTGCCAGCAGCCCCCCCGTGGGAGAGGCGGACATTCAGTACTTC
cdr3_aa: CASSPPVGEADIQYF